A single sample gave rise to the 27 T cell receptor beta chains below, sequenced in a study of monozygotic twins with inflammatory bowel disease. TCRdb reprocessed the 5' RACE reads and stores each CDR3 protein as one record, lacking DNA. Recorded for this sample: 330,000 or so distinct CDR3 sequences. Sequencing was carried out using blood. Receptors were obtained from a human donor with ulcerative colitis or Crohn's disease, or a healthy co-twin of an affected twin (not recorded which).

V gene TRBV19 combines with J gene TRBJ2-7; the D call from TCRdb, TRBD1, cannot be confirmed without DNA. The CDR3 is made up of 14 amino acids. Germline CDR1 LNHDA, CDR2 SQIVND (reference sequence). The CDR3 region is CASSLHSGPYEQYF.

The J gene is TRBJ2-1, the V gene TRBV20-1; TCRdb gives TRBD1 as the D gene, but with no DNA this cannot be confirmed. CDR1 and CDR2 from the germline V gene are DFQATT and SNEGSKA (reference sequence). This CDR3 has 14 residues. This CDR3 is CSASPAADRRARFF.

This chain connects TRBV5-4 to TRBJ2-3; TCRdb's D call of TRBD1 is untestable without DNA. The CDR3 is 16 amino acids. The germline gives CDR1 SGHNT, CDR2 YYREEE (reference sequence). CDR3 protein: CASSLGARTSTDTQYF.

V gene TRBV19 combines with J gene TRBJ1-2. The V gene's germline CDR1 is LNHDA and CDR2 SQIVND (reference sequence). The CDR3 sequence is 12 residues long. This chain's CDR3 is CASTSRSYGYTF. The variable domain in full, completed from reference TRBV19 and TRBJ1-2, reads DGGITQSPKYLFRKEGQNVTLSCEQNLNHDAMYWYRQDPGQGLRLIYYSQIVNDFQKGDIAEGYSVSREKKESFPLTVTSAQKNPTAFYLCASTSRSYGYTFGSGTRLTVV.

The V and J genes are TRBV19 and TRBJ1-6; checking the TCRdb D call of TRBD1 is not possible without DNA. CDR3 length: 16 residues. Germline V gene sequence: CDR1 LNHDA, CDR2 SQIVND (reference sequence). The CDR3 sequence: CASSTLGGQSNSPLHF. Using reference TRBV19 and TRBJ1-6 for the parts outside the CDR3, the full variable domain is DGGITQSPKYLFRKEGQNVTLSCEQNLNHDAMYWYRQDPGQGLRLIYYSQIVNDFQKGDIAEGYSVSREKKESFPLTVTSAQKNPTAFYLCASSTLGGQSNSPLHFGNGTRLTVT.

This chain joins TRBV10-3 and TRBJ2-1; without DNA, the TCRdb call of TRBD1 cannot be checked. CDR3 length: 14 residues. Germline V gene data show CDR1 as ENHRY and CDR2 as SYGVKD. The CDR3 here is CAISPHSQADEQFF.

V and J are TRBV5-1 and TRBJ1-4; absent DNA, TCRdb's TRBD1 call cannot be checked. Germline-derived CDR1 and CDR2 are SGHRS and YFSETQ. The CDR3 runs 17 residues. The CDR3 sequence is CASSFAGQTGQNEKLFF.

The CDR3 loop is CASSLHGSTDTQYF. V is TRBV7-9 and J is TRBJ2-3. From germline, CDR1 is SEHNR and CDR2 FQNEAQ (reference sequence). CDR3 size: 14 residues.

This rearrangement joins TRBV15 to TRBJ1-4; TCRdb names TRBD1, which stays unverified in the absence of DNA. In germline, CDR1 is LNHNV, CDR2 YYDKDF (reference sequence). This CDR3 contains 14 residues. The CDR3 is CATSPGQSNEKLFF.

J is TRBJ1-4 and V is TRBV7-9. Germline V CDR1 and CDR2: SEHNR, FQNEAQ (reference sequence). CDR3 size: 17 residues. The CDR3 sequence is CASSLLETGATNEKLFF.

The CDR3 reads CASSLVGLAAFF. The chain carries TRBV7-9 and TRBJ2-1; TCRdb proposes TRBD2, but this gene call is untestable without DNA. Germline V lookup: CDR1 SEHNR, CDR2 FQNEAQ (reference sequence). This CDR3 region has 12 residues.

The chain combines TRBV7-9 with TRBJ2-1. Per germline, CDR1 SEHNR and CDR2 FQNEAQ (reference sequence). The CDR3 runs to 13 residues. CDR3 residues: CASSPANHNEQFF. The full variable domain, with the rest looked up from reference TRBV7-9 and TRBJ2-1, is DTGVSQNPRHKITKRGQNVTFRCDPISEHNRLYWYRQTLGQGPEFLTYFQNEAQLEKSRLLSDRFSAERPKGSFSTLEIQRTEQGDSAMYLCASSPANHNEQFFGPGTRLTVL.

The rearrangement links TRBV7-3 to TRBJ2-1. This CDR3 is 15 amino acids long. Germline-derived CDR1 and CDR2 are SGHTA and FQGTGA. The CDR3 protein is CASSLGKTAYNEQFF.

The chain uses TRBV27 and TRBJ2-1; TCRdb proposes TRBD2, but this gene call is untestable without DNA. The CDR3 loop spans 17 amino acids. Germline assignment: CDR1 MNHEY and CDR2 SMNVEV (reference sequence). The CDR3 sequence is CASSWVRSGRNYNEQFF.

This chain connects TRBV7-9 to TRBJ2-7. The length of the CDR3 is 14 residues. Germline V gene lookup returns CDR1 SEHNR and CDR2 FQNEAQ (reference sequence). CDR3 amino acids: CASSSTGASYEQYF.

The rearrangement uses TRBV4-3 and TRBJ1-1. The V gene's germline CDR1 is LGHNA and CDR2 YSLEER. The CDR3 length is 13 residues. The CDR3: CASSQDRRESAFF.

The CDR3: CSAPGLAGVTGANVLTF. The V call is TRBV20-1, the J call TRBJ2-6; TCRdb's D call of TRBD2 is untestable without DNA. In germline, CDR1 is DFQATT, CDR2 SNEGSKA (reference sequence). The CDR3 covers 17 residues.

This chain uses TRBV29-1 with TRBJ1-4. Per germline, CDR1 SQVTM and CDR2 ANQGSEA. The CDR3 extends over 14 amino acids. CDR3 protein: CSVVWAAGEEKLFF.

This rearrangement joins TRBV20-1 to TRBJ1-2; TCRdb's D call of TRBD1 is untestable without DNA. The CDR3 has 21 amino acids. Germline assignment: CDR1 DFQATT and CDR2 SNEGSKA (reference sequence). The CDR3 here is CSAAVSPDAYPQGSAYYGYTF.

This chain links TRBV5-1 with TRBJ1-1. The CDR3 extends over 14 amino acids. Germline V gives CDR1 SGHRS, CDR2 YFSETQ. The CDR3 spells CASRGLQSNTEAFF.

This sequence joins TRBV4-1 and TRBJ1-6; TCRdb returns TRBD1, unconfirmable since there is no DNA. The CDR3 contains 17 residues. From germline, CDR1 is MGHRA and CDR2 YSYEKL. This chain's CDR3 is CASSQANPGRGNSPLHF.

The chain joins TRBV5-4 to TRBJ2-1. Germline CDR1 reads SGHNT; CDR2 reads YYREEE (reference sequence). The CDR3 consists of 12 residues. The CDR3 loop reads CASSSAAGEEFF.

This chain links TRBV2 with TRBJ2-5; TCRdb gives TRBD1 as the D gene, but with no DNA this cannot be confirmed. CDR1 and CDR2 (germline): SNHLY, FYNNEI. The CDR3 is 13 amino acids. CDR3 protein: CASQGNRGETQYF.

The chain recombines TRBV30 with TRBJ2-1. This CDR3 has 12 amino acids. Germline CDR1 and CDR2: GTSNPN and SVGIG (reference sequence). CDR3 region: CAWSRVQNEQFF.

J is TRBJ2-3 and V is TRBV2; TCRdb's D call of TRBD1 is untestable without DNA. CDR3 length: 14 residues. CDR1 SNHLY and CDR2 FYNNEI come from the germline V gene. The chain's CDR3 is CASVPQGVWDTQYF.

The chain joins TRBV20-1 to TRBJ2-6. This CDR3 comprises 15 residues. Germline V gene sequence: CDR1 DFQATT, CDR2 SNEGSKA (reference sequence). Here the CDR3 reads CGARDRGTGANVLTF.

The genes are TRBV7-9 and TRBJ2-1; TCRdb calls TRBD1, which cannot be checked without DNA. The CDR3 is 12 residues long. Germline-derived CDR1 and CDR2 are SEHNR and FQNEAQ (reference sequence). CDR3 sequence: CASSETGVEQFF. The entire variable domain, with the rest obtained from reference TRBV7-9 and TRBJ2-1, is as follows: DTGVSQNPRHKITKRGQNVTFRCDPISEHNRLYWYRQTLGQGPEFLTYFQNEAQLEKSRLLSDRFSAERPKGSFSTLEIQRTEQGDSAMYLCASSETGVEQFFGPGTRLTVL.